The rows below give T cell receptor beta chains drawn from one sample of a study of blood T cell repertoires in COVID-19. Repertoires were generated with immunoSEQ multiplex PCR, while TCRdb's copy carries only in-frame clones and drops some. Here the sample spans about 150,000 clones, about 86% being singletons. Sequenced input: peripheral blood. These receptor sequences come from a man between 65 and 85 years old with active or convalescent COVID-19. Both conserved end residues are part of each CDR3. Each record gives: CDR3 protein, CDR3 DNA, J gene, V gene, D gene, clone size. D genes are given only for firm matches. A row's size may be missing; if present it is once, few, many or a size class.

CDR3aa: CATSEFTGDSTDTQYF; CDR3nt: TGTGCCACCAGTGAGTTTACAGGGGATAGCACAGATACGCAGTATTTT; j_gene: TRBJ2-3; v_gene: TRBV24-1; d_gene: TRBD1; abundance: NA
CDR3aa: CASSPGQGAFEQYF; CDR3nt: TGCGCCAGCAGCCCGGGGCAGGGGGCATTCGAGCAGTACTTC; j_gene: TRBJ2-7; v_gene: TRBV4-1; d_gene: TRBD1; abundance: NA
CDR3aa: CASSLSGVGYNEQFF; CDR3nt: TGTGCCAGCAGCCTTAGCGGGGTGGGGTACAATGAGCAGTTCTTC; j_gene: TRBJ2-1; v_gene: TRBV5-4; d_gene: TRBD2; abundance: NA
CDR3aa: CASSRQGGGNYGYTF; CDR3nt: TGTGCCAGCAGCAGACAGGGGGGGGGTAACTATGGCTACACCTTC; j_gene: TRBJ1-2; v_gene: TRBV27; d_gene: TRBD1; abundance: once
CDR3aa: CASSPGTPTYEQYF; CDR3nt: TGTGCCAGCAGCCCCGGGACTCCTACCTACGAGCAGTACTTC; j_gene: TRBJ2-7; v_gene: TRBV27; d_gene: NA; abundance: NA
CDR3aa: CASSRTSANTGELFF; CDR3nt: TGTGCCAGCAGCAGGACTAGTGCAAACACCGGGGAGCTGTTTTTT; j_gene: TRBJ2-2; v_gene: TRBV28; d_gene: TRBD2; abundance: NA
CDR3aa: CASSLEALAGALYNEQFF; CDR3nt: TGTGCCAGCAGCTTAGAAGCTCTAGCGGGAGCCCTCTACAATGAGCAGTTCTTC; j_gene: TRBJ2-1; v_gene: TRBV11-2; d_gene: TRBD2; abundance: NA
CDR3aa: CASRFRTVGSSSNQPQHF; CDR3nt: TGTGCCAGTAGATTCCGGACAGTTGGGTCCTCCAGCAATCAGCCCCAGCATTTT; j_gene: TRBJ1-5; v_gene: TRBV19; d_gene: NA; abundance: NA
CDR3aa: CAIRDTGGGMNTEAFF; CDR3nt: TGTGCCATCAGGGATACAGGGGGTGGAATGAACACTGAAGCTTTCTTT; j_gene: TRBJ1-1; v_gene: TRBV10-3; d_gene: TRBD1; abundance: NA
CDR3aa: CASSEGAGNTEAFF; CDR3nt: TGTGCCAGCTCCGAGGGGGCCGGGAACACTGAAGCTTTCTTT; j_gene: TRBJ1-1; v_gene: TRBV18; d_gene: TRBD1; abundance: few
CDR3aa: CASSRTSGGANEQFF; CDR3nt: TGTGCCAGCAGCCGTACTAGCGGGGGAGCAAATGAGCAGTTCTTC; j_gene: TRBJ2-1; v_gene: TRBV6-5; d_gene: TRBD2; abundance: once
CDR3aa: CASSQGQGRANSPLHF; CDR3nt: TGCGCCAGCAGCCAAGGGCAGGGGCGCGCTAATTCACCCCTCCACTTT; j_gene: TRBJ1-6; v_gene: TRBV4-3; d_gene: NA; abundance: NA
CDR3aa: CASSERRVGNTEAFF; CDR3nt: TGTGCCAGCAGTGAACGGAGGGTCGGGAACACTGAAGCTTTCTTT; j_gene: TRBJ1-1; v_gene: TRBV2; d_gene: NA; abundance: NA
CDR3aa: CASSLPGQGAAYEQYF; CDR3nt: TGTGCCAGCAGTTTGCCGGGACAGGGGGCCGCCTACGAGCAGTACTTC; j_gene: TRBJ2-7; v_gene: TRBV28; d_gene: TRBD1; abundance: NA
CDR3aa: CASRTPDQGDEQYF; CDR3nt: TGTGCCAGCAGAACCCCGGACCAGGGCGACGAGCAGTACTTC; j_gene: TRBJ2-7; v_gene: TRBV12-1; d_gene: NA; abundance: NA
CDR3aa: CASSTGQRAGELFF; CDR3nt: TGCGCCAGCAGCACGGGACAGAGGGCCGGGGAGCTGTTTTTT; j_gene: TRBJ2-2; v_gene: TRBV5-1; d_gene: TRBD1; abundance: NA
CDR3aa: CASRYPPRWTQYF; CDR3nt: TGTGCCAGCAGGTACCCCCCCAGGTGGACCCAGTACTTC; j_gene: TRBJ2-5; v_gene: TRBV6-2/TRBV6-3; d_gene: NA; abundance: NA
CDR3aa: CASRRAGTGGNQPQHF; CDR3nt: TGTGCCAGCAGACGAGCAGGGACAGGTGGCAATCAGCCCCAGCATTTT; j_gene: TRBJ1-5; v_gene: TRBV7-8; d_gene: TRBD1; abundance: NA
CDR3aa: CASSARDSRFEWTEAFF; CDR3nt: TGTGCCAGCAGCGCCCGGGACAGCCGTTTTGAATGGACTGAAGCTTTCTTT; j_gene: TRBJ1-1; v_gene: TRBV5-5; d_gene: TRBD1; abundance: once
CDR3aa: CASSYWGRETQYF; CDR3nt: TGTGCCAGCAGTTACTGGGGGAGGGAGACCCAGTACTTC; j_gene: TRBJ2-5; v_gene: TRBV6-2/TRBV6-3; d_gene: NA; abundance: few
CDR3aa: CASRSPTGDSYEQYF; CDR3nt: TGCGCCAGCAGATCGCCCACAGGGGACTCCTACGAGCAGTACTTC; j_gene: TRBJ2-7; v_gene: TRBV5-1; d_gene: TRBD1; abundance: many
CDR3aa: CASSIGRAGSNQPQHF; CDR3nt: TGTGCCAGTAGTATAGGGAGGGCCGGTAGCAATCAGCCCCAGCATTTT; j_gene: TRBJ1-5; v_gene: TRBV19; d_gene: NA; abundance: NA
CDR3aa: CASSPTTGRQPQHF; CDR3nt: TGTGCCAGCAGTCCCACGACAGGGCGGCAGCCCCAGCATTTT; j_gene: TRBJ1-5; v_gene: TRBV6-2/TRBV6-3; d_gene: TRBD1; abundance: NA
CDR3aa: CASSLVGLFEQYF; CDR3nt: TGCGCCAGCAGCTTGGTAGGACTCTTCGAGCAGTACTTC; j_gene: TRBJ2-7; v_gene: TRBV5-1; d_gene: NA; abundance: NA
CDR3aa: CASSPDGDRASYEQYF; CDR3nt: TGTGCCAGCAGCCCGGACGGGGACAGGGCCTCCTACGAGCAGTACTTC; j_gene: TRBJ2-7; v_gene: TRBV7-3; d_gene: TRBD1; abundance: NA
CDR3aa: CASSLGRAYEQYF; CDR3nt: TGTGCCAGCAGCTTAGGGAGGGCTTACGAGCAGTACTTC; j_gene: TRBJ2-7; v_gene: TRBV7-9; d_gene: NA; abundance: few
CDR3aa: CASSISTGDGYTF; CDR3nt: TGTGCCAGCAGTATTTCTACAGGGGATGGCTACACCTTC; j_gene: TRBJ1-2; v_gene: TRBV25-1; d_gene: TRBD1; abundance: NA
CDR3aa: CASSLSGRRIGELFF; CDR3nt: TGTGCCAGCAGCCTTAGCGGGAGAAGGATCGGGGAGCTGTTTTTT; j_gene: TRBJ2-2; v_gene: TRBV28; d_gene: TRBD2; abundance: once
CDR3aa: CASSEDRENTEAFF; CDR3nt: TGTGCCAGCAGTGAAGACAGAGAGAACACTGAAGCTTTCTTT; j_gene: TRBJ1-1; v_gene: TRBV2; d_gene: NA; abundance: NA
CDR3aa: CASSPGQGTDTQYF; CDR3nt: TGTGCCAGCTCACCAGGACAGGGTACAGATACGCAGTATTTT; j_gene: TRBJ2-3; v_gene: TRBV18; d_gene: TRBD1; abundance: NA
CDR3aa: CASSLVLSYNEQFF; CDR3nt: TGTGCCAGCAGCTTAGTGCTATCCTACAATGAGCAGTTCTTC; j_gene: TRBJ2-1; v_gene: TRBV11-2; d_gene: NA; abundance: NA
CDR3aa: CASSQGEREWGYEQYF; CDR3nt: TGCGCCAGCAGCCAAGGAGAGCGGGAGTGGGGCTACGAGCAGTACTTC; j_gene: TRBJ2-7; v_gene: TRBV4-3; d_gene: TRBD2; abundance: NA
CDR3aa: CASTTTFAGGTEAFF; CDR3nt: TGTGCCAGTACCACGACGTTTGCGGGCGGCACTGAAGCTTTCTTT; j_gene: TRBJ1-1; v_gene: TRBV19; d_gene: NA; abundance: few
CDR3aa: CASSQDTLSRRGYGYTF; CDR3nt: TGCGCCAGCAGCCAAGATACATTGAGCCGGCGAGGGTATGGCTACACCTTC; j_gene: TRBJ1-2; v_gene: TRBV4-3; d_gene: NA; abundance: NA
CDR3aa: CASSYPAGGGTDTQYF; CDR3nt: TGTGCCAGCAGTTACCCAGCGGGGGGGGGCACAGATACGCAGTATTTT; j_gene: TRBJ2-3; v_gene: TRBV6-2/TRBV6-3; d_gene: TRBD2; abundance: NA
CDR3aa: CASSLTSDRLNTEAFF; CDR3nt: TGTGCCAGCAGTCTTACCTCGGACAGACTGAACACTGAAGCTTTCTTT; j_gene: TRBJ1-1; v_gene: TRBV6-2/TRBV6-3; d_gene: NA; abundance: few
CDR3aa: CASSPQGSSGRLDTQYF; CDR3nt: TGCGCCAGCAGCCCCCAAGGATCTAGCGGGAGGTTGGATACGCAGTATTTT; j_gene: TRBJ2-3; v_gene: TRBV5-1; d_gene: TRBD2; abundance: NA
CDR3aa: CASSPRQGWTEAFF; CDR3nt: TGTGCCAGCAGTCCCCGACAGGGTTGGACTGAAGCTTTCTTT; j_gene: TRBJ1-1; v_gene: TRBV28; d_gene: TRBD1; abundance: NA
CDR3aa: CASSVETSWTNEQFF; CDR3nt: TGTGCCAGCAGCGTAGAGACTAGCTGGACCAATGAGCAGTTCTTC; j_gene: TRBJ2-1; v_gene: TRBV9; d_gene: TRBD2; abundance: few
CDR3aa: CASSSDRAQETQYF; CDR3nt: TGTGCCAGCAGCTCGGACAGGGCCCAAGAGACCCAGTACTTC; j_gene: TRBJ2-5; v_gene: TRBV5-6; d_gene: TRBD1; abundance: NA
CDR3aa: CASSLGGLYEQYF; CDR3nt: TGTGCCAGCAGCTTAGGGGGCCTCTACGAGCAGTACTTC; j_gene: TRBJ2-7; v_gene: TRBV7-2; d_gene: NA; abundance: NA
CDR3aa: CASSIKGKLLGETQYF; CDR3nt: TGTGCCAGTAGTATAAAGGGGAAACTCTTGGGAGAGACCCAGTACTTC; j_gene: TRBJ2-5; v_gene: TRBV19; d_gene: NA; abundance: NA